One sample yielded the 3 T cell receptor beta chains listed below, sequenced in a study of CD8 T cells in Susac syndrome. The authors reverse transcribed roughly 0.5 to 1 ug RNA with random hexamers. TCRdb analysed the immunoSEQ multiplex PCR reads with MiXCR anew, one entry per CDR3 protein. Of tens of thousands of distinct CDR3 sequences listed, 85% to 95% are singletons. The sample comprised CD4+ T cells from PBMCs. The origin of the receptors is a human donor with Susac syndrome.

The V and J genes are TRBV5-1 and TRBJ2-1; the match to TRBD2 covers 16 bases. From germline, CDR1 is SGHRS and CDR2 YFSETQ. Trimming at V came to 4 bases and at J to 1 base, leaving 5 bases not matched to a gene. The CDR3 length is 18 residues. In DNA, the CDR3 is TGCGCCAGCAGCCCGGGACTAGCGGGGGGGCGGTCCTACAATGAGCAGTTCTTC. This sequence encodes CASSPGLAGGRSYNEQFF.

This chain uses TRBV30 with TRBJ2-7; the D gene is possibly TRBD2 (5 bases). Germline V gene lookup returns CDR1 GTSNPN and CDR2 SVGIG (reference sequence). This CDR3 is built from 13 residues. Trimming took 1 base from V and 2 from J, leaving 9 bases between them. The CDR3 DNA follows: TGTGCCTGGAGTGGGACTCTACCCTACGAGCAGTACTTC. Protein: CAWSGTLPYEQYF.

The chain joins TRBV12-3 or TRBV12-4 to TRBJ1-4; TRBD1 might be the D (6 bases). The length of the CDR3 is 15 residues. The V end lost 1 base, the J end lost 8 bases, and 14 bases lay between the germline ends. The CDR3 loop is CASSLVGGGPEKLFF. The CDR3 DNA is TGTGCCAGCAGTTTAGTGGGCGGGGGGCCGGAAAAACTGTTTTTT.